The 7 T cell receptor beta chains given below trace back to one sample, sequenced in a study of blood T cell repertoires in COVID-19. Only in-frame clones appear in the TCRdb table, and some are missing; sequencing was by immunoSEQ multiplex PCR. The sample records a few hundred thousand clones, 60% to 85% being singletons. What was sequenced was peripheral blood. All receptors come from a woman aged 70-85 years with acute or convalescent COVID-19.

The chain carries TRBV30 and TRBJ2-5, with TRBD2 identical over 11 bases. Trimming at V came to 0 bases and at J to 2 bases, leaving 5 bases not matched to a gene. The CDR3 is made up of 16 amino acids. The germline gives CDR1 GTSNPN, CDR2 SVGIG (reference sequence). This chain's CDR3 is CAWSVGLAGGQETQYF. The CDR3 DNA follows: TGTGCCTGGAGTGTCGGTCTAGCGGGGGGACAAGAGACCCAGTACTTC. Filled out from reference TRBV30 and TRBJ2-5, the complete variable domain reads SQTIHQWPATLVQPVGSPLSLECTVEGTSNPNLYWYRQAAGRGLQLLFYSVGIGQISSEVPQNLSASRPQDRQFILSSKKLLLSDSGFYLCAWSVGLAGGQETQYFGPGTRLLVL.

The genes are TRBV10-1 and TRBJ2-5, with D possibly being TRBD2 (5 bases). This CDR3 region has 13 residues. CDR1 and CDR2 from the germline V gene are WNHNN and SYGVQD (reference sequence). The V gene lost 4 bases and the J gene lost 4 bases, with 10 bases spanning the gap. DNA of the CDR3: TGCGCCAGCAGTGCGGGGAACGGAGAGACCCAGTACTTC. Its translation: CASSAGNGETQYF.

The sample holds a few counts of this clone. The chain carries TRBV19 and TRBJ2-7; TRBD2 matches 9 bases. Germline trimming cut 6 bases from V and 7 bases from J; bases unmatched to any gene: 7. This CDR3 is 13 amino acids long. Germline lookup yields CDR1 LNHDA and CDR2 SQIVND (reference sequence). CDR3 sequence: CASRGTSLGEQYF. The CDR3 coding sequence is TGTGCCAGTAGAGGGACTAGCCTCGGAGAGCAGTACTTC.

The V gene is TRBV4-1, the J gene TRBJ2-5; no reliable D call. Trimming shortened V by 1 base and J by 4 bases, and 16 bases separated the two germline ends. The CDR3 contains 16 residues. From germline, CDR1 is MGHRA and CDR2 YSYEKL. CDR3 coding DNA: TGCGCCAGCAGCCAAGTAGGAAGCGCCCCAAGAGAGACCCAGTACTTC. It is translated as CASSQVGSAPRETQYF.

J is TRBJ1-1 and V is TRBV5-4; D unresolved. CDR3 length: 12 amino acids. Trimming left V 2 bases short and J 3 bases short, with 5 bases between. Looked up from germline, CDR1 is SGHNT and CDR2 is YYREEE (reference sequence). The CDR3 region is CASSLIDTEAFF. CDR3 coding DNA: TGTGCCAGCAGCTTAATAGACACTGAAGCTTTCTTT.

This clone was detected only a few times. The rearrangement joins TRBV24-1 to TRBJ1-5; D is perhaps TRBD1 (6 bases). Deletions cut 4 bases from V and 7 bases from J, with 19 bases between. Germline V gene data show CDR1 as KGHDR and CDR2 as SFDVKD. CDR3 length: 16 amino acids. The CDR3 nucleotides are TGTGCCACCAGTGAGAGCGCCAGGGGACGGGGCCAGCCCCAGCATTTT. It translates to CATSESARGRGQPQHF.

The chain has TRBV10-2 and TRBJ2-7; D unresolved. Germline-derived CDR1 and CDR2 are WSHSY and SAAADI. This CDR3 has 13 amino acids. V lost 6 bases, J lost 4 bases, and 13 bases lay in between. CDR3: CASSVGNGYEQYF. The CDR3 DNA reads TGCGCCAGCAGCGTGGGTAACGGGTACGAGCAGTACTTC.